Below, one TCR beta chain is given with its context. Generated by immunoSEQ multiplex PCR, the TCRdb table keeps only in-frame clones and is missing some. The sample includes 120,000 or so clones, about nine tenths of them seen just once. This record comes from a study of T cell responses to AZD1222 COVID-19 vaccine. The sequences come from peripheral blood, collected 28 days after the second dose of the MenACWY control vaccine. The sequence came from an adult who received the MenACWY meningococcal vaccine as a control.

The CDR3, as DNA: TGTGCCACCAGCAGTGGACAGGGCCGTTACGAGCAGTACGTC. Translated, it gives CATSSGQGRYEQYV. This chain uses TRBV15 with TRBJ2-7; 8 bases agree with TRBD1. Per the germline V gene, CDR1 is LNHNV and CDR2 is YYDKDF (reference sequence). This CDR3 contains 14 residues. Trimming removed 3 bases from V and 4 bases from J; junction bases left unmatched: 5.